This TCR beta chain was recovered during a study of neurological immune-mediated disorders. J was trimmed by 2 bases and V by 3 bases; bases with no gene match: 4. CDR1 is SEHNR, CDR2 FQNEAQ, per germline (reference sequence). This CDR3 region has 14 residues. This clonotype was recorded at least ten times. Each CDR3 protein is one row after TCRdb ran MiXCR on the 5' RACE reads. The data hold under 80,000 distinct CDR3 sequences, with about 4.2% observed a single time. The sequenced material came from PBMCs. This clonotype was obtained from a man aged 25-45 years with multiple sclerosis. J is TRBJ2-7 and V is TRBV7-9; TRBD2 aligns across 7 bases. Here the CDR3 reads CASSLGRGTYEQYF. DNA for the CDR3: TGTGCCAGCAGCTTGGGGAGGGGAACCTACGAGCAGTACTTC.